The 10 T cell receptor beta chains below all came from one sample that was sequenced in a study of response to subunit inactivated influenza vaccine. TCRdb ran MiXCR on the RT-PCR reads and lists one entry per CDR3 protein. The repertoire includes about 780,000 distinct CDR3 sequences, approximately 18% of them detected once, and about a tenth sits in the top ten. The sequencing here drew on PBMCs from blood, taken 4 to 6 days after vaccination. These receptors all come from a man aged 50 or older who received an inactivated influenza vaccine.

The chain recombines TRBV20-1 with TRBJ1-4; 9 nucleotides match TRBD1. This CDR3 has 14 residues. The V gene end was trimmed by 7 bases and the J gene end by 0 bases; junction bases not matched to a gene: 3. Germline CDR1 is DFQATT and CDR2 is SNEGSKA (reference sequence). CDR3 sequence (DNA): TGCAGTGGGGGACAGGGCGCAACTAATGAAAAACTGTTTTTT. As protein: CSGGQGATNEKLFF.

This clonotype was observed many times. CDR3 residues: CASDMGGNYGYTF. CDR3 bases: TGTGCCAGTGACATGGGAGGGAACTATGGCTACACCTTC. The chain employs TRBV25-1 and TRBJ1-2; D remains ambiguous. The CDR3 loop spans 13 amino acids. Deletions cut 9 bases from V and 2 bases from J, with 13 bases between. Germline assignment: CDR1 MGHDK and CDR2 SYGVNS.

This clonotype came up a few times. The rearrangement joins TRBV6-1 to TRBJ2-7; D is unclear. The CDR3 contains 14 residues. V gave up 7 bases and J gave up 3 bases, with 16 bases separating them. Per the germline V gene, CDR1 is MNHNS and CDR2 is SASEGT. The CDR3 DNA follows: TGTGCCAGCAAAATAAGGCTGGGAAACTACGAGCAGTACTTC. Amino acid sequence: CASKIRLGNYEQYF.

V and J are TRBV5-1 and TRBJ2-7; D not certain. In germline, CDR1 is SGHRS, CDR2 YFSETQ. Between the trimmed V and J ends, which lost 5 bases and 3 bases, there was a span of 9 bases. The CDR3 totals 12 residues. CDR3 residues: CASRDTLYEQYF. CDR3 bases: TGCGCCAGCAGAGACACCCTCTACGAGCAGTACTTC.

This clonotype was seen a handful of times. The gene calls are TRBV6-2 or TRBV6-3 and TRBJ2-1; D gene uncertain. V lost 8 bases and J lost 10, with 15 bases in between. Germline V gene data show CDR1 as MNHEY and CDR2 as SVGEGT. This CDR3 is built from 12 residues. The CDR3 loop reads CASSKPGLEQFF. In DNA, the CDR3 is TGTGCCAGCTCCAAACCGGGCCTAGAGCAGTTCTTC.

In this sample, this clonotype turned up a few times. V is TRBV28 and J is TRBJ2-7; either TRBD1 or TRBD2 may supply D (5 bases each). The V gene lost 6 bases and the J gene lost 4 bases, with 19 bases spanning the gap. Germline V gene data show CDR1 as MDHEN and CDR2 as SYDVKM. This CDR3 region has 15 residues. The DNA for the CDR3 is TGTGCCAGCAGGAAAAGTACCGGGGCGAGTTACGAGCAGTACTTC. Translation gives CASRKSTGASYEQYF.

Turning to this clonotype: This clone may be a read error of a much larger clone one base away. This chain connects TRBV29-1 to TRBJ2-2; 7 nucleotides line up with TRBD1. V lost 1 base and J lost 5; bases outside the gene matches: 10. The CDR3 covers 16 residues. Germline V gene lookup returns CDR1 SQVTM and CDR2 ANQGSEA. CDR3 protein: CSVEVRRQGNTGELFF. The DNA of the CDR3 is TGCAGCGTTGAAGTAAGGAGACAGGGTAATACCGGGGAGCTGTTTTTT.

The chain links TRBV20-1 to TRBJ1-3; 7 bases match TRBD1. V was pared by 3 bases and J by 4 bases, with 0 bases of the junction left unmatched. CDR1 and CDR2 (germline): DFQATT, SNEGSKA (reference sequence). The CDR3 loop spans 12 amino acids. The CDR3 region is CSARGQGNTIYF. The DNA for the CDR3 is TGCAGTGCTAGGGGACAGGGAAACACCATATATTTT.

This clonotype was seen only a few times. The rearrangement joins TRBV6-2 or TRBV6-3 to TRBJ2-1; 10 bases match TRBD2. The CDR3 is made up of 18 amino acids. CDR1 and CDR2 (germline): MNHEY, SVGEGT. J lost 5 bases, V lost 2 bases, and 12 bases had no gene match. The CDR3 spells CASSYPLSAGGVNNEQFF. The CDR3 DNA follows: TGTGCCAGCAGTTACCCCCTTTCAGCGGGAGGGGTAAACAATGAGCAGTTCTTC.

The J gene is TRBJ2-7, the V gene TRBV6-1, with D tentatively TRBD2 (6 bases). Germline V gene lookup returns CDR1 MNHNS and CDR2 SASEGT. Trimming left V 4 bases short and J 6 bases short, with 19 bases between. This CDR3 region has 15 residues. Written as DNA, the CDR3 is TGTGCCAGCAGTGTTGGACCGGGAGTCATAACCGAGCAGTACTTC. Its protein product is CASSVGPGVITEQYF.